The source of this T cell receptor (beta chain) is a study of T cell responses to AZD1222 COVID-19 vaccine. Points from the study as a whole: Spike was spanned by vaccine-associated CD4 TCRs, with dominance at 160-218 and 743-854.

In regard to this clone: Its matching antigen is unknown.

The CDR3 is 15 amino acids. Germline CDR1 is SGHDN and CDR2 is FVKESK. Trimming took off 7 bases at V and 0 bases at J, with 10 bases between the two ends. Here immunoSEQ multiplex PCR was the method, and the copy in TCRdb shows in-frame clones only, minus some. Of 110,000 to 150,000 clones in the sample, 93% are singletons; the top ten hold approximately 0.9%. The sequence was obtained from an adult in good health. The rearrangement joins TRBV14 to TRBJ2-6; D remains ambiguous. Source: peripheral blood, taken on day 0 of MenACWY control vaccination. The CDR3 loop reads CASKGRTSGANVLTF. CDR3 DNA sequence: TGTGCCAGCAAGGGCAGAACCTCTGGGGCCAACGTCCTGACTTTC.